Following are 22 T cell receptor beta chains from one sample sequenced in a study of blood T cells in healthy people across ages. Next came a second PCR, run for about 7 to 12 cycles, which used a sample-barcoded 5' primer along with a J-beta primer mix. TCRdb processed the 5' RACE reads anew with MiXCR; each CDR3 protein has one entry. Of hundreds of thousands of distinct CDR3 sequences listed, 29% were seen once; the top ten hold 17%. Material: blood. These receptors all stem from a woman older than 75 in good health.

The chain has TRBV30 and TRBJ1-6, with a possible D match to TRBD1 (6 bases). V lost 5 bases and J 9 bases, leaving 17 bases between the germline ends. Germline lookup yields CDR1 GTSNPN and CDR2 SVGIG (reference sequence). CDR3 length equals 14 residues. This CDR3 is CAWAIGGAISPLHF. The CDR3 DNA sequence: TGTGCCTGGGCGATCGGGGGGGCAATTTCACCCCTCCACTTT. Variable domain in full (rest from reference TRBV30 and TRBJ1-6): SQTIHQWPATLVQPVGSPLSLECTVEGTSNPNLYWYRQAAGRGLQLLFYSVGIGQISSEVPQNLSASRPQDRQFILSSKKLLLSDSGFYLCAWAIGGAISPLHFGNGTRLTVT.

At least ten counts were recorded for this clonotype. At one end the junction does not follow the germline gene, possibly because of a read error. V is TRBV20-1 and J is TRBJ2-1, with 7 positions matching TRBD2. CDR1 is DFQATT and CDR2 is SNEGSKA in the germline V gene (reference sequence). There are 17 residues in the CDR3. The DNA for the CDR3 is TGCAGTACTAGAGTCTCCGGGGGGACTGACTCCTACAATGAGCAGTTCTTC. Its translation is CSTRVSGGTDSYNEQFF.

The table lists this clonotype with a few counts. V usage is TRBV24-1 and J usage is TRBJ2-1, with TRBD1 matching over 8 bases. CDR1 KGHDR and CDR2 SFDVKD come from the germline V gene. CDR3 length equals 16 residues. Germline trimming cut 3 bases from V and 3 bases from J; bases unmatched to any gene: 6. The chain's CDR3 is CATSDAGQGLYNEQFF. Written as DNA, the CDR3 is TGTGCCACCAGTGATGCAGGACAGGGACTCTACAATGAGCAGTTCTTC.

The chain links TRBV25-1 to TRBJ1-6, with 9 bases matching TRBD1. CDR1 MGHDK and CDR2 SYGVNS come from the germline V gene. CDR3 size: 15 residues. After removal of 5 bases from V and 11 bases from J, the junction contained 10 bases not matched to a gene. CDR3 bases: TGTGCCAGCAGTAACCGGGACAGGGCGGCCCCACCCCTCCACTTT. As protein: CASSNRDRAAPPLHF.

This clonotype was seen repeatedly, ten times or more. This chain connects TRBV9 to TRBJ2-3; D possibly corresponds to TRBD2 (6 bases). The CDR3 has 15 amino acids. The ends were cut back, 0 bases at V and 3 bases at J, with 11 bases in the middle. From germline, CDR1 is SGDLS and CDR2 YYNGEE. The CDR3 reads CASSVGEGRTDTQYF. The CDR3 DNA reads TGTGCCAGCAGCGTAGGAGAGGGGAGGACAGATACGCAGTATTTT.

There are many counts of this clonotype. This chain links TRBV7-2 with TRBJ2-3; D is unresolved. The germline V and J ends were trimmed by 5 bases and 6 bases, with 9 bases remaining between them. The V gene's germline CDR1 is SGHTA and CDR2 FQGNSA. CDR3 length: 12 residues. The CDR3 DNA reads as TGTGCCAGCAGCCCGCGCCCGGATACGCAGTATTTT. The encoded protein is CASSPRPDTQYF.

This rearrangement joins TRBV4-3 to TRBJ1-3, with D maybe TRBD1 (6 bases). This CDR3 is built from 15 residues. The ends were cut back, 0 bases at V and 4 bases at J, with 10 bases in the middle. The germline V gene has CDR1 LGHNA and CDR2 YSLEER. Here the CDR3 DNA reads TGCGCCAGCAGCCAAGACAGGGGCTGGGGAAACACCATATATTTT. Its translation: CASSQDRGWGNTIYF.

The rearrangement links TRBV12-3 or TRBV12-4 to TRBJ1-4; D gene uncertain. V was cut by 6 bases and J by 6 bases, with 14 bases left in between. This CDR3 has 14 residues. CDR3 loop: CASRRSTADEKLFF. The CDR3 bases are TGTGCCAGCAGGCGGAGTACAGCGGATGAAAAACTGTTTTTT.

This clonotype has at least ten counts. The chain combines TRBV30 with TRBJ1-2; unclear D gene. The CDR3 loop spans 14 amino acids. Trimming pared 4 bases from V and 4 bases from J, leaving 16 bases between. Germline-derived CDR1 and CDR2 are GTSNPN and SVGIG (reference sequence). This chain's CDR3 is CAWTQGGASYGYTF. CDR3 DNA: TGTGCCTGGACCCAAGGCGGAGCATCCTATGGCTACACCTTC.

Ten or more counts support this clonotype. CDR3 amino acids: CAWSEGDVQETQYF. CDR3 coding DNA: TGTGCCTGGAGTGAGGGGGACGTTCAAGAGACCCAGTACTTC. The chain combines TRBV30 with TRBJ2-5; possible D gene TRBD1, 6 bases. This CDR3 spans 14 amino acids. CDR1 is GTSNPN, CDR2 SVGIG, per germline (reference sequence). V lost 1 base, J lost 2 bases, and 11 bases lay in between.

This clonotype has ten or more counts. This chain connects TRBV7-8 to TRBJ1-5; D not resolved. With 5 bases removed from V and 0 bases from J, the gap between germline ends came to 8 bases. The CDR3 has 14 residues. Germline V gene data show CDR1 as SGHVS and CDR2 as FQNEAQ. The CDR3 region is CASSADYSNQPQHF. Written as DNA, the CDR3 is TGTGCCAGCAGCGCCGATTATAGCAATCAGCCCCAGCATTTT. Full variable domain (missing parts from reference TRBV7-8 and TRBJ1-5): GAGVSQSPRYKVAKRGQDVALRCDPISGHVSLFWYQQALGQGPEFLTYFQNEAQLDKSGLPSDRFFAERPEGSVSTLKIQRTQQEDSAVYLCASSADYSNQPQHFGDGTRLSIL.

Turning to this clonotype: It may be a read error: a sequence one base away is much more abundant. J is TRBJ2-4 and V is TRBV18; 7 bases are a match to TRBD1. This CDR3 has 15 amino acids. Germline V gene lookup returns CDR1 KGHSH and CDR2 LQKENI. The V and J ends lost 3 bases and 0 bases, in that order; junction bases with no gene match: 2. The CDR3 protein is CASSPGTAAKNIQYF. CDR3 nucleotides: TGTGCCAGCTCACCTGGGACAGCAGCCAAAAACATTCAGTACTTC.

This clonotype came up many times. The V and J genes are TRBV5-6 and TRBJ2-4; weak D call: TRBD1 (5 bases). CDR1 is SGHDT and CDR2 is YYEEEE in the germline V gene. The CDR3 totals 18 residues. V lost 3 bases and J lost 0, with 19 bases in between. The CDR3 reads CASSSGWGQSQAKNIQYF. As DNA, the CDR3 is TGTGCCAGCAGCTCAGGATGGGGCCAGTCGCAAGCCAAAAACATTCAGTACTTC.

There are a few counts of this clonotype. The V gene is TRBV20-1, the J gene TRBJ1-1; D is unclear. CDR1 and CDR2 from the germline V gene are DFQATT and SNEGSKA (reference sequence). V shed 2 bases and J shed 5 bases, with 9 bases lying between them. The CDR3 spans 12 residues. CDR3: CSARMVGTEAFF. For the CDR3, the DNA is TGCAGTGCTAGAATGGTGGGGACTGAAGCTTTCTTT.

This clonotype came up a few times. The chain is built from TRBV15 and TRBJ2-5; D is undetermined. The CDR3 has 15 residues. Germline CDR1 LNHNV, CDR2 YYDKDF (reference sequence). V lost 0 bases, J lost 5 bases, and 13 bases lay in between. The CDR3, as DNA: TGTGCCACCAGCAGAGACCTGCAGGTCCGGGAGACCCAGTACTTC. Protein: CATSRDLQVRETQYF.

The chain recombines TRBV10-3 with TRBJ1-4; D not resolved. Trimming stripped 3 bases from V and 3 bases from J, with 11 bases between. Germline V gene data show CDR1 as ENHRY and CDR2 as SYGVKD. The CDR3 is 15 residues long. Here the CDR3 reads CAISEMGYANEKLFF. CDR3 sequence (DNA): TGTGCCATCAGTGAAATGGGGTATGCTAATGAAAAACTGTTTTTT.

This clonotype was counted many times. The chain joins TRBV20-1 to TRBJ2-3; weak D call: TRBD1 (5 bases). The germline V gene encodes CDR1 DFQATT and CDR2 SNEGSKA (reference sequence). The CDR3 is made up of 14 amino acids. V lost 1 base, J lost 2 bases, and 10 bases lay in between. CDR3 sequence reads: CSARVGRVTDTQYF. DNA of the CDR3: TGCAGTGCTAGAGTCGGCAGGGTCACAGATACGCAGTATTTT.

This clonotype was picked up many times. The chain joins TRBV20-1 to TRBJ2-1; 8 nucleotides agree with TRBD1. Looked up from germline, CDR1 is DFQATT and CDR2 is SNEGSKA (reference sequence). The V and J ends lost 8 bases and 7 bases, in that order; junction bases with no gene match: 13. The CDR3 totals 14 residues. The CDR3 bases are TGCAGTCACGGAAAAGGACAGGGAGTGAATGAGCAGTTCTTC. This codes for CSHGKGQGVNEQFF.

The CDR3 DNA is TGTGCCAGCAGCTCATCCAGGAGCACTGAAGCTTTCTTT. This codes for CASSSSRSTEAFF. V is TRBV7-8 and J is TRBJ1-1; no firm D call. The CDR3 contains 13 residues. The V gene lost 4 bases and the J gene lost 4 bases, with 10 bases spanning the gap. Germline assignment: CDR1 SGHVS and CDR2 FQNEAQ. Full variable domain (remainder filled in from reference TRBV7-8 and TRBJ1-1): GAGVSQSPRYKVAKRGQDVALRCDPISGHVSLFWYQQALGQGPEFLTYFQNEAQLDKSGLPSDRFFAERPEGSVSTLKIQRTQQEDSAVYLCASSSSRSTEAFFGQGTRLTVV.

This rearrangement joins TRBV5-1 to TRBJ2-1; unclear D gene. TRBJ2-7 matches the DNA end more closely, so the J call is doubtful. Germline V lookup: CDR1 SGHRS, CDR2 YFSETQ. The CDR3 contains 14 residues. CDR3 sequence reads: CASRTFSPYNEQYF. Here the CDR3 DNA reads TGCGCCAGCAGGACGTTCTCCCCCTACAATGAGCAGTACTTC.

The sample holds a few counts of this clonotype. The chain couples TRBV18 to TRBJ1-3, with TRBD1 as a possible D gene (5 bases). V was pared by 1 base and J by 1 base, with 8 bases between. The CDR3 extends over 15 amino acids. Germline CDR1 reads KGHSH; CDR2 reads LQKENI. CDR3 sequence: CASSPLQGSGNTIYF. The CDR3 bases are TGTGCCAGCTCACCACTCCAGGGATCTGGAAACACCATATATTTT.

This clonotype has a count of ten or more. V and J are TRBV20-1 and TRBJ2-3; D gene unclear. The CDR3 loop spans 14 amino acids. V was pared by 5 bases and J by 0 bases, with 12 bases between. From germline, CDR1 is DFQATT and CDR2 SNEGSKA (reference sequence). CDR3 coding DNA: TGCAGTGCTGCTACCTTTCCTAGCACAGATACGCAGTATTTT. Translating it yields CSAATFPSTDTQYF.